These 5 T cell receptor beta chains were all obtained from the same sample, sequenced in a study of regulatory T cells in long-lasting Graves disease (dated by TCRdb to the early 2020s). Taken with the paper, the label for time point translates to: persistent/refractory GD, antithyroid drugs over 5 years with positive TRAb. RNA was extracted from PBMCs in TRIzol for both TCR sequencing and RNA sequencing. Library method: multiplex PCR. Sequencing used an Illumina HiSeq 4000. CDR3 regions were amplified by Arm-PCR with iRepertoire HTBI primers to construct TCR beta libraries. TCRdb itself trimmed the public reads at Q25 with fastp, ran MiXCR and retained productive beta chains. Merged by CDR3 protein, the rows form single entries marked with the most common genes and DNA. This sample holds under 450,000 distinct CDR3 sequences; roughly 24% were observed only once. Around a quarter of the sample goes to the ten largest clones.

Sequencing was performed on peripheral blood mononuclear cells (PBMCs), taken when the disease was refractory, from a patient treated with antithyroid drugs. All receptors come from a middle-aged woman with Graves disease. Donor details come from another sample of the same person, matched by shared clones.

Comment on this clonotype: One junction end disagrees with the germline gene, perhaps due to a read error. The chain carries TRBV28 and TRBJ2-7; D not certain. Germline V gives CDR1 MDHEN, CDR2 SYDVKM. CDR3 length: 12 residues. The CDR3 nucleotides are TGCGCCAGCAGCTCGACTGGCTGCGAGCAGTACTTC. Encoded protein: CASSSTGCEQYF. Together with reference TRBV28 and TRBJ2-7, the CDR3 gives the full variable domain: DVKVTQSSRYLVKRTGEKVFLECVQDMDHENMFWYRQDPGLGLRLIYFSYDVKMKEKGDIPEGYSVSREKKERFSLILESASTNQTSMYLCASSSTGCEQYFGPGTRLTVT.

The chain is built from TRBV6-1 and TRBJ1-1; 9 bases are a match to TRBD1. This CDR3 has 17 amino acids. Germline loops: CDR1 MNHNS, CDR2 SASEGT. J gave up 0 bases and V 7 bases, and 12 bases lay outside the gene matches. The CDR3 loop reads CASTWARTGALNTEAFF. DNA for the CDR3: TGTGCCAGCACGTGGGCTCGGACAGGGGCGCTGAACACTGAAGCTTTCTTT.

The genes are TRBV2 and TRBJ2-1, with 7 bases matching TRBD1. This CDR3 region has 13 residues. CDR1 is SNHLY and CDR2 is FYNNEI in the germline V gene. V was clipped by 7 bases and J by 8 bases; unmatched bases: 8. The CDR3 coding sequence is TGTGCCAGCAATACAGGGGAGTGGGATGAGCAGTTCTTC. It is translated as CASNTGEWDEQFF. Full variable domain (rest looked up from reference TRBV2 and TRBJ2-1): EPEVTQTPSHQVTQMGQEVILRCVPISNHLYFYWYRQILGQKVEFLVSFYNNEISEKSEIFDDQFSVERPDGSNFTLKIRSTKLEDSAMYFCASNTGEWDEQFFGPGTRLTVL.

This clonotype turned up a few times. The chain couples TRBV7-2 to TRBJ1-3, with D unclear. The CDR3 is 15 amino acids. The V end lost 5 bases, the J end lost 0 bases, and 11 bases lay between the germline ends. Looked up from germline, CDR1 is SGHTA and CDR2 is FQGNSA. The CDR3 region is CASSRGLNSGNTIYF. The DNA of the CDR3 is TGTGCCAGCAGCCGAGGACTAAACTCTGGAAACACCATATATTTT.

A note on this clonotype: This could be a read error, since a much larger clone is one nucleotide away. CDR3 sequence reads: CASSPADGDSGEQYF. The CDR3 DNA follows: TGTGCCAGCAGCCCCGCGGACGGGGACTCAGGGGAGCAGTACTTC. The chain couples TRBV28 to TRBJ2-7; D is perhaps TRBD2 (6 bases). The CDR3 totals 15 residues. Trimming shortened V by 6 bases and J by 7 bases, and 22 bases separated the two germline ends. The germline V gene has CDR1 MDHEN and CDR2 SYDVKM.